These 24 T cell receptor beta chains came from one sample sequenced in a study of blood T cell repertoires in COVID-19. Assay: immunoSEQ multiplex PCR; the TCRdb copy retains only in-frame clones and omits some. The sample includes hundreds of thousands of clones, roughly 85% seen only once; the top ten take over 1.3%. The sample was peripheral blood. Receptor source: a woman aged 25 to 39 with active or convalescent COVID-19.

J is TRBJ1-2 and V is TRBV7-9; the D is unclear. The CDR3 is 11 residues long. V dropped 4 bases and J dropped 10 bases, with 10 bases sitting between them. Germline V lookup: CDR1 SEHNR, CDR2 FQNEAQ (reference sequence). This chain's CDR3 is CASSSAISYTF. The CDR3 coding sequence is TGTGCCAGCAGCTCCGCGATTTCCTACACCTTC.

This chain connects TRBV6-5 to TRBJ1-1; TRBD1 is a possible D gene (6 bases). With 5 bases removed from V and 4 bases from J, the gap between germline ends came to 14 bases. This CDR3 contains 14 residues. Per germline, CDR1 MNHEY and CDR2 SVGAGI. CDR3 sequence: CASSLHREGTEAFF. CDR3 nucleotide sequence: TGTGCCAGCAGTCTTCACAGGGAAGGCACTGAAGCTTTCTTT.

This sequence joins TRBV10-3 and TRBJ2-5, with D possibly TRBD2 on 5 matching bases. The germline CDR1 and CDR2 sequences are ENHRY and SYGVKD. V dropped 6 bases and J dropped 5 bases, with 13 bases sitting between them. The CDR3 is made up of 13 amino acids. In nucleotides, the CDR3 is TGTGCCATCAGCTTCGGACGAGGGGAGACCCAGTACTTC. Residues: CAISFGRGETQYF.

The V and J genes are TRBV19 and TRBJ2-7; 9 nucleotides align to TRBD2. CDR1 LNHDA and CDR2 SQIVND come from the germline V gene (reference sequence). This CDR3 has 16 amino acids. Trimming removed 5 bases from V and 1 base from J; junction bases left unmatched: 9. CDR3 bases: TGTGCCAGTAGTCACCGGACTAGCGATCTATCCTACGAGCAGTACTTC. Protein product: CASSHRTSDLSYEQYF.

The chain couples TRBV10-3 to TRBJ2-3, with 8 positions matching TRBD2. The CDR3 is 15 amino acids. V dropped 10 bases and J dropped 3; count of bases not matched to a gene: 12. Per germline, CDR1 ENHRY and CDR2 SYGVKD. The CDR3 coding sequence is TGTGCCACCACGTCGACCGGGGGGGATACAGATACGCAGTATTTT. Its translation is CATTSTGGDTDTQYF.

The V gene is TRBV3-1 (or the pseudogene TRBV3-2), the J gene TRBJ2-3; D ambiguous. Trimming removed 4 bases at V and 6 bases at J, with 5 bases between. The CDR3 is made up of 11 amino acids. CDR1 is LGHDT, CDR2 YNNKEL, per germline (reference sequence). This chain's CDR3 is CASSLVDTQYF. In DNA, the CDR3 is TGTGCCAGCAGCCTCGTTGATACGCAGTATTTT.

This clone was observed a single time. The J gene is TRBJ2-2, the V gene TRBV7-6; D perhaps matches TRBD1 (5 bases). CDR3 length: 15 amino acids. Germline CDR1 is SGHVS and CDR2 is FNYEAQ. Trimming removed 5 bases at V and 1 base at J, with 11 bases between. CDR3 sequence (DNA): TGTGCCAGCAGCCAGTCAGGGTTGAACACCGGGGAGCTGTTTTTT. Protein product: CASSQSGLNTGELFF.

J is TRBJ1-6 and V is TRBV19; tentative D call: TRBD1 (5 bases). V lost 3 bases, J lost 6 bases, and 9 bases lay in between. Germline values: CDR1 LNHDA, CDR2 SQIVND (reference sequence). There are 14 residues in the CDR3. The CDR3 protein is CASSMDGGNSPLHF. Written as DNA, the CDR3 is TGTGCCAGTAGTATGGACGGGGGTAATTCACCCCTCCACTTT.

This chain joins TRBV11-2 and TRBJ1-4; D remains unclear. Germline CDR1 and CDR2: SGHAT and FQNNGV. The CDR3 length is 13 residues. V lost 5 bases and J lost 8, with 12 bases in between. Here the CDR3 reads CASSPVKEEKLFF. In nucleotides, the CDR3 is TGTGCCAGCAGCCCTGTTAAAGAGGAAAAACTGTTTTTT.

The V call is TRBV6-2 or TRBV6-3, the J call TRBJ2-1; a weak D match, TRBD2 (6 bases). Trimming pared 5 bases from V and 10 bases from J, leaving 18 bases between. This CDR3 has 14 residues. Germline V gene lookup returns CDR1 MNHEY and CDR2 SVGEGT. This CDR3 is CASSSSAGWLEQFF. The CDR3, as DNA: TGTGCCAGCAGTAGCTCGGCGGGATGGTTAGAGCAGTTCTTC.

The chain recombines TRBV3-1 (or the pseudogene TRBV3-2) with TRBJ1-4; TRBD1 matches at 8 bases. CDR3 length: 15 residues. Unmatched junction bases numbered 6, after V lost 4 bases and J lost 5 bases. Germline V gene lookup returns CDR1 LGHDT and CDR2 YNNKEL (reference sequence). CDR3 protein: CASSRGTGENEKLFF. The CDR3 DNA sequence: TGTGCCAGCAGCCGAGGGACAGGTGAGAATGAAAAACTGTTTTTT.

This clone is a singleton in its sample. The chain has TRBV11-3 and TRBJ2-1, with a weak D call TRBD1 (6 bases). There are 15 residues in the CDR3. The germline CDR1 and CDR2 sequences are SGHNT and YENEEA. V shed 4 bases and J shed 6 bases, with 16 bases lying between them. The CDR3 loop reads CASSSRTDQGNEQFF. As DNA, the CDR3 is TGTGCCAGCAGCTCCCGGACAGACCAGGGCAATGAGCAGTTCTTC.

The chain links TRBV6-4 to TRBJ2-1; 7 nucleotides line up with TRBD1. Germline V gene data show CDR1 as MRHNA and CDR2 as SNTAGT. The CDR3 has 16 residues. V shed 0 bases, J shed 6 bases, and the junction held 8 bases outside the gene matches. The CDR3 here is CASSDSDREHSNEQFF. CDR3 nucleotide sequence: TGTGCCAGCAGTGACTCCGACAGGGAGCACTCCAATGAGCAGTTCTTC.

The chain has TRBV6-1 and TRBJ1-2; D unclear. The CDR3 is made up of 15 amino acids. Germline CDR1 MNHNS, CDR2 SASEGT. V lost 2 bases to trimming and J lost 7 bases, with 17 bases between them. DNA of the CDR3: TGTGCCAGCAGTGAAAGGTCGAAACTATCGGCTGGCTACACCTTC. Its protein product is CASSERSKLSAGYTF.

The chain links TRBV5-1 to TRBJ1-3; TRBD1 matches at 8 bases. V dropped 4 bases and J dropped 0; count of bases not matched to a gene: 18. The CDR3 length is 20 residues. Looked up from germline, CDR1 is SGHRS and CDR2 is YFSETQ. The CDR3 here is CASSQGQVRGSAASGNTIYF. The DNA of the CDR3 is TGCGCCAGCAGCCAGGGACAGGTCAGGGGATCCGCAGCCTCTGGAAACACCATATATTTT.

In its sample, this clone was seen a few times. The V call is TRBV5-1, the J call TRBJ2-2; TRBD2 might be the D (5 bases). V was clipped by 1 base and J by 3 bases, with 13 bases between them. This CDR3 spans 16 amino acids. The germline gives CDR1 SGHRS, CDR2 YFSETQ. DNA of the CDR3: TGCGCCAGCAGCTTGTCCACGGGGATAGACACCGGGGAGCTGTTTTTT. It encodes CASSLSTGIDTGELFF.

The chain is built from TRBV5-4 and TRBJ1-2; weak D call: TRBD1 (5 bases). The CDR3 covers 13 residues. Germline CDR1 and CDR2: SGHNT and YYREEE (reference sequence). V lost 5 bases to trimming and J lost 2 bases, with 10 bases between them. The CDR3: CASRLQANYGYTF. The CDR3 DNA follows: TGTGCCAGCAGACTACAGGCAAACTATGGCTACACCTTC.

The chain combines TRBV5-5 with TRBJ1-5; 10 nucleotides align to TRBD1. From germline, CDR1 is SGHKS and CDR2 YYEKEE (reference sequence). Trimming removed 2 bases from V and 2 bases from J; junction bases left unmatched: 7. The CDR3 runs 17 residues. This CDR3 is CASSLSPGTGGNQPQHF. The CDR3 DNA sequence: TGTGCCAGCAGCTTATCTCCGGGGACAGGGGGCAATCAGCCCCAGCATTTT.

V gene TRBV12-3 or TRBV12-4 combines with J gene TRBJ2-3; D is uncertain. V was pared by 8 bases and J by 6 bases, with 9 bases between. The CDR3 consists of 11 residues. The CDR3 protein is CASRDFDTQYF. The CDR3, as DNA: TGTGCCAGCCGAGACTTCGATACGCAGTATTTT.

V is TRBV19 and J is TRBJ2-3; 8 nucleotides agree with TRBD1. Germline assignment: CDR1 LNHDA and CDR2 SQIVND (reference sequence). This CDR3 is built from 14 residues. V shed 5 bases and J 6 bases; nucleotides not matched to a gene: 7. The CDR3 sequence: CASSWQGAVDTQYF. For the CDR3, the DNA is TGTGCCAGTAGTTGGCAGGGGGCGGTTGATACGCAGTATTTT. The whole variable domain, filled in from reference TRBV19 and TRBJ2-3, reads DGGITQSPKYLFRKEGQNVTLSCEQNLNHDAMYWYRQDPGQGLRLIYYSQIVNDFQKGDIAEGYSVSREKKESFPLTVTSAQKNPTAFYLCASSWQGAVDTQYFGPGTRLTVL.

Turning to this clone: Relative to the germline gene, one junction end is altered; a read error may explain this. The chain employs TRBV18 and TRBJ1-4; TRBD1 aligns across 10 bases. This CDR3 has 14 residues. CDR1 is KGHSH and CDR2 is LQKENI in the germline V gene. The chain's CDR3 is CASSPKTGGPFRLF. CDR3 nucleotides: TGTGCCAGCTCACCGAAGACAGGGGGCCCTTTTCGCCTTTTT.

The CDR3 loop is CASSQGRTSGLLAYEQYF. The CDR3 DNA reads TGTGCCAGCAGCCAAGGCCGGACTAGCGGATTGTTAGCCTACGAGCAGTACTTC. The chain combines TRBV4-2 with TRBJ2-7; 10 bases fit TRBD2. V gave up 1 base and J gave up 2 bases; unmatched junction bases: 11. Germline CDR1 and CDR2: LGHNA and YNFKEQ. The CDR3 runs 18 residues.

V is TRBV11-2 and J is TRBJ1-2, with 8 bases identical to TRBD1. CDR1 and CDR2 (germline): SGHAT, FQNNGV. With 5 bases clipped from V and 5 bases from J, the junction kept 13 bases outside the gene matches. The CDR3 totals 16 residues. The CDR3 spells CASSELRGLPVYGYTF. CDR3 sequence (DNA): TGTGCCAGCAGCGAACTCAGGGGGCTGCCGGTATATGGCTACACCTTC.

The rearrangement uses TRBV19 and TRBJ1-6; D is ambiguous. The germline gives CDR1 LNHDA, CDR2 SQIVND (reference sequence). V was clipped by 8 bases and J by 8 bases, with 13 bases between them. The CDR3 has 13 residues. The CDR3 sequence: CASATTGDSPLHF. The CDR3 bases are TGTGCCAGTGCCACGACCGGGGATTCACCCCTCCACTTT.